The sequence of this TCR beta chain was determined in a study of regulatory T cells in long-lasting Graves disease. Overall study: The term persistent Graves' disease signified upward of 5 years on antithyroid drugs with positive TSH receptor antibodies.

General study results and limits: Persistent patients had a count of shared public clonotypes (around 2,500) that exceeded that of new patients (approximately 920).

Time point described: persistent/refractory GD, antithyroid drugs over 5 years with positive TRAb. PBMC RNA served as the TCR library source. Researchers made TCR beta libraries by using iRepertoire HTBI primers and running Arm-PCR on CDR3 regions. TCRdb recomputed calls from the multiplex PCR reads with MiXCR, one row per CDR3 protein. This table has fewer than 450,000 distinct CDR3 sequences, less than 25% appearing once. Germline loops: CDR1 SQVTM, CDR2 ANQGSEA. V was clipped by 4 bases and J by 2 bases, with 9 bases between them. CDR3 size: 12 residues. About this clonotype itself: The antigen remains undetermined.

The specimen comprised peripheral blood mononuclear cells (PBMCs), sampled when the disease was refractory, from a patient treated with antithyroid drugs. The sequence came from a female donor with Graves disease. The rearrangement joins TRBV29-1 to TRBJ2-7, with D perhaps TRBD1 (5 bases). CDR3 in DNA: TGCAGCGTTGTCGACAGCCCCTACGAGCAGTACTTC. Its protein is CSVVDSPYEQYF.